This is a list of T cell receptor beta chains from one sample in a study of blood T cell repertoires in COVID-19. Method: immunoSEQ multiplex PCR; TCRdb's copy keeps in-frame clones and lacks some. Of 430,000 or so clones detected, about 88% appear once; the ten largest clones hold 1.4%. Input material: PBMCs or T cells enriched from blood (not recorded which). These receptors were taken from a woman aged 18-29 years who had been exposed to COVID-19. CDR3s include the opening cysteine and the closing phenylalanine or tryptophan.

CASSLYSGPNEKLFF	15	TRBV7-2	TRBJ1-4
CASSLAGGINNSPLHF	16	TRBV7-2	TRBJ1-6
CASSPALNGNYGYTF	15	TRBV18	TRBJ1-2
CASSAGPVGGKGSYNEQFF	19	TRBV9	TRBJ2-1
CASSLGRNEQFF	12	TRBV12-3/TRBV12-4	TRBJ2-1
CATSEPIAGVRENQPQHF	18	TRBV24-1	TRBJ1-5
CASSDDDMAGYEQYF	15	TRBV10-1	TRBJ2-7
CAIGGSYSPLHF	12	TRBV7-9	TRBJ1-6
CSVTGVAGDSYEQYF	15	TRBV29-1	TRBJ2-7
CASSRGQYQPQHF	13	TRBV7-2	TRBJ1-5
CASRTGGYNSPLHF	14	TRBV19	TRBJ1-6
CASSEAGVQPQHF	13	TRBV10-2	TRBJ1-5
CASSLGAGAGYEQYF	15	TRBV7-8	TRBJ2-7
CAISGTGVTDTQYF	14	TRBV10-3	TRBJ2-3
CARGPGEGTSGRGDTQYF	18	TRBV4-2	TRBJ2-3
CASSSQGQGGGYTF	14	TRBV7-2	TRBJ1-2
CASSLKQGAVKYNEQFF	17	TRBV5-5	TRBJ2-1
CASSSSPAGLDGYTF	15	TRBV5-6	TRBJ1-2
CASSPGGEQFF	11	TRBV18	TRBJ2-1
CASSFGIRNTIYF	13	TRBV12-3/TRBV12-4	TRBJ1-3
CASSPAGVNYGYTF	14	TRBV4-1	TRBJ1-2
CASRWGGQSYEQYF	14	TRBV13	TRBJ2-7
CASTRSGTGLLNTEAFF	17	TRBV3-1/TRBV3-2	TRBJ1-1
CSVVGTGESFPYNEQFF	17	TRBV29-1	TRBJ2-1
CASSPPQGTTNEKLFF	16	TRBV18	TRBJ1-4
CASSQGLFGVSAGELFF	17	TRBV3-1/TRBV3-2	TRBJ2-2
CASSPSLASTTYEQYF	16	TRBV18	TRBJ2-7
CASSAVGGARDGYTF	15	TRBV3-1/TRBV3-2	TRBJ1-2
CASSYSNGGTEAFF	14	TRBV6-5	TRBJ1-1
CASSTGQNTGELFF	14	TRBV6-4	TRBJ2-2
CASSFRRVAEAFF	13	TRBV28	TRBJ1-1
CASSLGHVYGYTF	13	TRBV5-4	TRBJ1-2
CASSLDRGSYEQYF	14	TRBV27	TRBJ2-7
CASSFGQGYNEQFF	14	TRBV7-9	TRBJ2-1
CASTDGGVGYNEQFF	15	TRBV7-9	TRBJ2-1
CATKDRVYGYTF	12	TRBV5-6	TRBJ1-2
CASSQVTGRSNTGELFF	17	TRBV3-1/TRBV3-2	TRBJ2-2
CASSRVRGQGSEKLFF	16	TRBV18	TRBJ1-4
CASSLYAGATDTQYF	15	TRBV27	TRBJ2-3
CASSFRWTSGIPVTQYF	17	TRBV27	TRBJ2-3
CASSLGSGGETQYF	14	TRBV5-4	TRBJ2-5
CASSPPTGGGLAETQYF	17	TRBV18	TRBJ2-5
CATSQGAYEQYF	12	TRBV15	TRBJ2-7
CASSLYAGGNEKLFF	15	TRBV28	TRBJ1-4
CASSDAGQGLLETQYF	16	TRBV11-3	TRBJ2-5
CASSLARGGDQPQHF	15	TRBV5-6	TRBJ1-5
CASSPGLRTWPQHF	14	TRBV28	TRBJ1-5
CASSPARGRYEQYF	14	TRBV28	TRBJ2-7
CAWSMGQSRGEKLFF	15	TRBV30	TRBJ1-4
CASSIVTSGSYEQYF	15	TRBV19	TRBJ2-7
CASRLGGLAPHNEQFF	16	TRBV12-2	TRBJ2-1
CASSIEDSSVYGYTF	15	TRBV19	TRBJ1-2
CASSPYLRGGLDEQYF	16	TRBV7-7	TRBJ2-7
CASSLGRAGETQYF	14	TRBV7-2	TRBJ2-5
CASSQETVRGGEQFF	15	TRBV4-1	TRBJ2-1
CASSKGLANYEQYF	14	TRBV19	TRBJ2-7
CASRGRLVETQYF	13	TRBV2	TRBJ2-5
CASKTSGSPYEQYF	14	TRBV7-2	TRBJ2-7